These 28 T cell receptor beta chains came from one sample sequenced in a study of human T cells and chemical hapten exposure (dated by TCRdb to the early 2020s). The sample's time point label is to be understood as: patch test 1, 2 weeks after DPC sensitization. The sample's treatment or condition label is to be understood as: therapeutic diphenylcyclopropenone sensitization with weekly scalp DPC. Library preparation employed RACE. TCRdb names NextSeq 500 as the instrument used. Starting from the raw public reads, TCRdb applied fastp trimming at Q25, assembled clones with MiXCR and retained in-frame beta chains. Each CDR3 protein gets just one entry, which takes the most common genes and DNA from the rows behind it. Within this sample are some 190,000 distinct CDR3 sequences, with under 25% of them counted one time only. The top ten hold about 7% of the sample. The sample consisted of whole blood, taken in connection with sensitization to the hapten diphenylcyclopropenone (DPC). The receptors stem from a woman in her fifties or sixties with alopecia areata. Some clones in this sample may be carry-over from other donors' samples.

V usage is TRBV20-1 and J usage is TRBJ1-5; a weak D match, TRBD1 (5 bases). The V end lost 2 bases, the J end lost 6 bases, and 23 bases lay between the germline ends. The CDR3 is 17 amino acids. From germline, CDR1 is DFQATT and CDR2 SNEGSKA (reference sequence). DNA of the CDR3: TGCAGTGCTAGACTCGGGGGTATCACTAATAAAGGTCAGCCCCAGCATTTT. It translates to CSARLGGITNKGQPQHF.

The rearrangement uses TRBV29-1 and TRBJ1-2; TRBD1 is a possible D gene (6 bases). Germline CDR1 reads SQVTM; CDR2 reads ANQGSEA. The CDR3 runs 12 residues. Trimming pared 6 bases from V and 4 bases from J, leaving 12 bases between. CDR3 in amino acids: CSVLTGTYGYTF. The CDR3 coding sequence is TGCAGCGTATTAACAGGGACCTATGGCTACACCTTC.

The rearrangement uses TRBV6-2 or TRBV6-3 and TRBJ1-6, with D perhaps matching TRBD1 (5 bases). The CDR3 consists of 15 residues. Germline CDR1 and CDR2: MNHEY and SVGEGT. The V gene lost 2 bases and the J gene lost 9 bases, with 14 bases spanning the gap. CDR3 DNA: TGTGCCAGCAGTTACCCCGAGGGGCAGGGTTCACCCCTCCACTTT. It translates to CASSYPEGQGSPLHF.

V gene TRBV5-1 combines with J gene TRBJ2-1; 9 bases match TRBD1. V lost 4 bases, J lost 1 base, and 6 bases stayed unmatched. CDR3 length equals 16 residues. From germline, CDR1 is SGHRS and CDR2 YFSETQ. CDR3: CASSQRQGGSYNEQFF. CDR3 sequence (DNA): TGCGCCAGCAGCCAGAGACAGGGGGGATCCTACAATGAGCAGTTCTTC.

The rearrangement joins TRBV7-2 to TRBJ1-2; D perhaps matches TRBD1 (6 bases). The CDR3 covers 17 residues. Trimming left V 3 bases short and J 10 bases short, with 27 bases between. The germline V gene has CDR1 SGHTA and CDR2 FQGNSA. CDR3 nucleotides: TGTGCCAGCAGCTTGCCCGGGGGCAGGCAAACCTCTATGGACTACACCTTC. Translated: CASSLPGGRQTSMDYTF.

CDR3 sequence (DNA): TGTGCCAGCAGCCCTTTCGGCGGATACAATGAGCAGTTCTTC. Translating it yields CASSPFGGYNEQFF. The rearrangement uses TRBV7-2 and TRBJ2-1; D is unclear. The ends were cut back, 5 bases at V and 4 bases at J, with 12 bases in the middle. There are 14 residues in the CDR3. The germline gives CDR1 SGHTA, CDR2 FQGNSA.

CDR3 DNA: TGTGCCAGCAGCTCCCGGCAGGGGAATAGGAATGAGCAGTTCTTC. Protein sequence: CASSSRQGNRNEQFF. The chain uses TRBV7-3 and TRBJ2-1, with D possibly being TRBD1 (6 bases). V was pared by 4 bases and J by 7 bases, with 17 bases between. CDR1 and CDR2 from the germline V gene are SGHTA and FQGTGA. The CDR3 extends over 15 amino acids.

This clonotype was seen a few times. DNA for the CDR3: TGTGCCAGCAGCCCCACTTTAGGAGGGATAGGGAGATTCGCGAACACCGGGGAGCTGTTTTTT. As protein: CASSPTLGGIGRFANTGELFF. The chain is built from TRBV2 and TRBJ2-2, with D possibly TRBD2 on 6 matching bases. The V end lost 6 bases, the J end lost 0 bases, and 29 bases lay between the germline ends. The CDR3 loop spans 21 amino acids. The germline V gene encodes CDR1 SNHLY and CDR2 FYNNEI.

This clonotype was observed a few times. J is TRBJ2-1 and V is TRBV12-3 or TRBV12-4; 11 bases match TRBD2. This CDR3 region has 19 residues. V was clipped by 6 bases and J by 0 bases; unmatched bases: 13. The chain's CDR3 is CASRTSGTYSTRSYNEQFF. Here the CDR3 DNA reads TGTGCCAGCAGGACTAGCGGGACGTACTCTACCCGCTCCTACAATGAGCAGTTCTTC.

V is TRBV21-1 and J is TRBJ2-1; the table's D gene call, TRBD2, was not cross checked with the DNA. TRBV21-1 is a recognized pseudogene. This CDR3 comprises 22 residues. In nucleotides, the CDR3 is TGTGCCAGCAGCGAGTGGAGACAGGGTAGGACTAGCGGGAAAAGAGGGGCAAATGAGCAGTTCTTC. Translating it yields CASSEWRQGRTSGKRGANEQFF.

The table lists this clonotype with a few counts. The rearrangement joins TRBV10-3 to TRBJ1-5; D unclear. Germline values: CDR1 ENHRY, CDR2 SYGVKD. V was pared by 4 bases and J by 1 base, with 11 bases between. This CDR3 is 15 amino acids long. The CDR3 DNA reads as TGTGCCATCAGTGCCGATGAGTGGAGCAATCAGCCCCAGCATTTT. Its translation: CAISADEWSNQPQHF.

This clonotype turned up a few times. V is TRBV11-3 and J is TRBJ2-7, with 12 bases lining up with TRBD2. Germline-derived CDR1 and CDR2 are SGHNT and YENEEA. The trim removed 6 bases at V and 5 bases at J, leaving 8 bases unmatched. The CDR3 runs 15 residues. This CDR3 is CASSMGLAGGNEQYF. The CDR3 coding sequence is TGTGCCAGCAGTATGGGACTAGCGGGTGGTAACGAGCAGTACTTC.

This clonotype was seen ten or more times. This sequence joins TRBV29-1 and TRBJ1-5; D not certain. Deletions cut 6 bases from V and 5 bases from J, with 14 bases between. Germline assignment: CDR1 SQVTM and CDR2 ANQGSEA. The CDR3 is made up of 13 amino acids. The CDR3: CSVLIGSDQPQHF. The CDR3 DNA is TGCAGCGTCCTCATCGGGTCCGATCAGCCCCAGCATTTT.

This clonotype came up a few times. V is TRBV20-1 and J is TRBJ2-3; 8 bases are shared with TRBD2. Unmatched junction bases numbered 11, after V lost 7 bases and J lost 5 bases. The CDR3 consists of 14 residues. Germline values: CDR1 DFQATT, CDR2 SNEGSKA (reference sequence). The chain's CDR3 is CSGGQAGARDTQYF. The DNA for the CDR3 is TGCAGTGGGGGACAAGCGGGAGCAAGAGATACGCAGTATTTT.

This clonotype appeared a few times. This chain joins TRBV7-9 and TRBJ1-3; D is unclear. This CDR3 region has 16 residues. V was pared by 4 bases and J by 0 bases, with 13 bases between. Germline V gene sequence: CDR1 SEHNR, CDR2 FQNEAQ (reference sequence). The CDR3 here is CASSSPGLSSGNTIYF. CDR3 DNA: TGTGCCAGCAGCTCGCCGGGCCTGAGCTCTGGAAACACCATATATTTT.

This clonotype showed up just a few times. V usage is TRBV2 and J usage is TRBJ1-1; TRBD1 matches at 8 bases. The V segment lost 6 bases and the J segment 5 bases; nucleotides outside the gene matches: 5. CDR3 length equals 13 residues. Germline CDR1 and CDR2: SNHLY and FYNNEI. CDR3 bases: TGTGCCAGCAGGGACAGGGAAGGAACTGAAGCTTTCTTT. The encoded protein is CASRDREGTEAFF.

The chain is built from TRBV11-2 and TRBJ2-7; 9 bases line up with TRBD1. V dropped 5 bases and J dropped 5; count of bases not matched to a gene: 7. Germline CDR1 and CDR2: SGHAT and FQNNGV. The CDR3 is 14 amino acids. The DNA of the CDR3 is TGTGCCAGCAGCGCCGACAGGGGGTTGGACGAGCAGTACTTC. The encoded protein is CASSADRGLDEQYF. Full variable domain (missing parts from reference TRBV11-2 and TRBJ2-7): EAGVAQSPRYKIIEKRQSVAFWCNPISGHATLYWYQQILGQGPKLLIQFQNNGVVDDSQLPKDRFSAERLKGVDSTLKIQPAKLEDSAVYLCASSADRGLDEQYFGPGTRLTVT.

J is TRBJ2-7 and V is TRBV5-6, with TRBD1 matching over 8 bases. From germline, CDR1 is SGHDT and CDR2 YYEEEE. The junction had 8 bases not matched to a gene; V was cut back by 2 bases and J by 4 bases. The CDR3 consists of 15 residues. The CDR3 sequence: CASSFTDRETYEQYF. CDR3 DNA sequence: TGTGCCAGCAGCTTCACGGACAGGGAAACGTACGAGCAGTACTTC.

V usage is TRBV9 and J usage is TRBJ2-5, with TRBD1 identical over 8 bases. Germline V CDR1 and CDR2: SGDLS, YYNGEE. The CDR3 has 14 residues. V lost 3 bases, J lost 5 bases, and 6 bases stayed unmatched. CDR3 nucleotide sequence: TGTGCCAGCAGCGCCACAGGGGGGTCTGAGACCCAGTACTTC. Protein product: CASSATGGSETQYF. The entire variable domain, with the rest obtained from reference TRBV9 and TRBJ2-5, is as follows: DSGVTQTPKHLITATGQRVTLRCSPRSGDLSVYWYQQSLDQGLQFLIQYYNGEERAKGNILERFSAQQFPDLHSELNLSSLELGDSALYFCASSATGGSETQYFGPGTRLLVL.

Only a few counts were recorded for this clonotype. The V and J genes are TRBV12-3 or TRBV12-4 and TRBJ1-1; D is possibly TRBD1 (6 bases). Deletions cut 5 bases from V and 5 bases from J, with 9 bases between. The CDR3 is 12 amino acids. CDR3 bases: TGTGCCAGCAGTGCAGGGGAGACTGAAGCTTTCTTT. It translates to CASSAGETEAFF.

This clonotype was seen only a few times. The chain links TRBV29-1 to TRBJ1-1, with D unclear. Germline V gene data show CDR1 as SQVTM and CDR2 as ANQGSEA. V was shortened by 4 bases and J by 3 bases, with 18 bases between the two germline ends. The CDR3 covers 15 residues. As DNA, the CDR3 is TGCAGCGTTGCGACTGCTCCGTCTTTGGACACTGAAGCTTTCTTT. Residues: CSVATAPSLDTEAFF.

This clonotype was detected only once. The chain combines TRBV20-1 with TRBJ1-1; 10 bases match TRBD1. The CDR3 loop spans 14 amino acids. Germline lookup yields CDR1 DFQATT and CDR2 SNEGSKA (reference sequence). With V trimmed by 6 bases and J by 10 bases, 14 bases remained unmatched. CDR3 loop: CSADPGQGLLRAFF. The CDR3 DNA reads TGCAGTGCAGATCCGGGACAGGGGCTCCTGCGAGCTTTCTTT.

The genes are TRBV18 and TRBJ2-5; D possibly corresponds to TRBD1 (6 bases). The V and J ends lost 3 bases and 1 base respectively, with 9 bases between them. The CDR3 has 14 residues. The V gene's germline CDR1 is KGHSH and CDR2 LQKENI. CDR3 nucleotide sequence: TGTGCCAGCTCACCTCGGACAGTCCAAGAGACCCAGTACTTC. It translates to CASSPRTVQETQYF.

The chain carries TRBV6-5 and TRBJ2-7, with 14 bases aligning to TRBD2. J lost 4 bases, V lost 0 bases, and 2 bases had no gene match. The CDR3 spans 16 residues. Germline V CDR1 and CDR2: MNHEY, SVGAGI. This CDR3 reads CASSYSRTSGRYEQYF. DNA for the CDR3: TGTGCCAGCAGTTACTCAAGGACTAGCGGGAGGTACGAGCAGTACTTC.

This chain uses TRBV20-1 with TRBJ1-2; 8 bases are a match to TRBD1. Germline lookup yields CDR1 DFQATT and CDR2 SNEGSKA (reference sequence). This CDR3 is built from 16 residues. The V gene end was trimmed by 4 bases and the J gene end by 2 bases; junction bases not matched to a gene: 12. CDR3: CSANLDRVAKNYGYTF. Written as DNA, the CDR3 is TGCAGTGCTAACCTGGACAGGGTGGCGAAAAACTATGGCTACACCTTC.

Many counts were recorded for this clonotype. This sequence joins TRBV7-9 and TRBJ2-4; unclear D gene. Trimming left V 1 base short and J 6 bases short, with 10 bases between. Germline CDR1 reads SEHNR; CDR2 reads FQNEAQ (reference sequence). The length of the CDR3 is 14 residues. CDR3 region: CASSLDVAPNIQYF. The CDR3 nucleotides are TGTGCCAGCAGCTTAGACGTGGCGCCAAACATTCAGTACTTC.

This clonotype was seen only a few times. The chain uses TRBV7-9 and TRBJ2-4; D possibly corresponds to TRBD1 (5 bases). The CDR3 sequence is 14 residues long. V lost 3 bases and J 5 bases, leaving 11 bases between the germline ends. In germline, CDR1 is SEHNR, CDR2 FQNEAQ (reference sequence). The chain's CDR3 is CASSLVQGENIQYF. For the CDR3, the DNA is TGTGCCAGCAGCTTGGTGCAGGGTGAAAACATTCAGTACTTC.

This clonotype came up a few times. The V gene is TRBV29-1, the J gene TRBJ2-3, with TRBD2 identical over 7 bases. This CDR3 spans 13 amino acids. V lost 3 bases, J lost 3 bases, and 3 bases stayed unmatched. Germline loops: CDR1 SQVTM, CDR2 ANQGSEA. CDR3 nucleotide sequence: TGCAGCGTTGAGATAGCGGGTACAGATACGCAGTATTTT. It translates to CSVEIAGTDTQYF.